The source of this T cell receptor (beta chain) is a study of T cells in Graves' hyperthyroidism and ophthalmopathy. From germline, CDR1 is LNHDA and CDR2 SQIVND (reference sequence). The CDR3 covers 13 residues. The V end lost 6 bases, the J end lost 1 base, and 9 bases lay between the germline ends. This clonotype showed up many times. Amplification of TCR beta CDR3 regions was performed using RNA transcripts as template. The study used the HTBI primer set for a first-round RT-PCR of the TCR CDR3. MiXCR was run by TCRdb on the multiplex PCR reads, yielding one entry per CDR3 protein. The sample lists 530,000 or so distinct CDR3 sequences, approximately 24% occurring once.

V is TRBV19 and J is TRBJ1-2, with a tentative D call TRBD1 (5 bases). This TCR derives from a woman between 25 and 40 years old with Graves' ophthalmopathy. Sequencing was done on a sample of blood. This chain's CDR3 is CASRTTVNYGYTF. The CDR3 DNA is TGTGCCAGTAGGACGACAGTTAACTATGGCTACACCTTC.